Listed here are 27 T cell receptor beta chains from one sample, sequenced in a study of spatial heterogeneity in lung cancer. The study, taken as a whole, reports: For expanded intratumoral alpha and beta TCRs, counts tracked tumor mutation counts.

TCRdb independently ran MiXCR on the 5' RACE reads; one entry per CDR3 protein. The sample holds several thousand distinct CDR3 sequences, 4% to 6% seen once. Indicated time point: sample taken at primary tumor resection. Their cognate antigens are unknown. The sample here was lung tumor tissue, taken at surgery. The receptor source for this set is a male donor with early-stage non-small cell lung cancer.

This clonotype showed up just a few times. In a library made to pick up alpha chains, this beta chain is a stray read with a size that means little. The chain is built from TRBV28 and TRBJ1-3, with D possibly being TRBD1 (6 bases). The V gene lost 5 bases and the J gene lost 2 bases, with 13 bases spanning the gap. The CDR3 contains 15 residues. Germline V gene sequence: CDR1 MDHEN, CDR2 SYDVKM. The CDR3 spells CASSTSTGTGNTIYF. CDR3 nucleotide sequence: TGTGCCAGCAGTACCTCGACAGGAACTGGAAACACCATATATTTT.

With respect to this clonotype: Because this beta chain is a stray read in a library intended to capture alpha chains, its abundance should not be given much weight. This chain's CDR3 is CASSPAWRGARETQYF. In DNA, the CDR3 is TGTGCCAGCAGTCCAGCCTGGCGGGGAGCCAGAGAGACCCAGTACTTC. The rearrangement links TRBV12-3 or TRBV12-4 to TRBJ2-5; D is perhaps TRBD2 (6 bases). V was cut by 5 bases and J by 4 bases, with 20 bases left in between. CDR3 size: 16 residues.

This clonotype appeared many times. Being off target in a library aimed at alpha chains, this beta chain has a size of little meaning. The rearrangement joins TRBV3-1 to TRBJ1-6; TRBD1 aligns across 9 bases. J lost 7 bases, V lost 8 bases, and 0 bases had no gene match. The CDR3 covers 12 residues. Germline V CDR1 and CDR2: LGHDT, YNNKEL (reference sequence). CDR3 protein: CASGTGNSPLHF. The CDR3 DNA follows: TGTGCCAGCGGGACAGGGAATTCACCCCTCCACTTT.

This clonotype showed up many times. The library was designed around alpha chains, so this beta chain is a stray read whose abundance carries little weight. This rearrangement joins TRBV12-3 or TRBV12-4 to TRBJ2-3; D unresolved. The V end lost 3 bases, the J end lost 2 bases, and 0 bases lay between the germline ends. The CDR3 length is 11 residues. CDR3 bases: TGTGCCAGCAGTTTCACAGATACGCAGTATTTT. This sequence encodes CASSFTDTQYF.

At least ten counts were recorded for this clonotype. Being off target in a library aimed at alpha chains, this beta chain has a size of little meaning. The rearrangement joins TRBV20-1 to TRBJ1-2; 7 bases line up with TRBD1. CDR3 size: 16 residues. Per the germline V gene, CDR1 is DFQATT and CDR2 is SNEGSKA (reference sequence). Trimming at V came to 1 base and at J to 4 bases, leaving 12 bases not matched to a gene. The CDR3 coding sequence is TGCAGTGCTAGAGGCCGCCGGGACAGCGAACTCTATGGCTACACCTTC. Its translation: CSARGRRDSELYGYTF.

For this clonotype: A much larger clone lies a single base off, so this may be a read error. This beta chain is an off-target read within a library intended for alpha chains, so its frequency means little. V usage is TRBV10-2 and J usage is TRBJ2-1, with TRBD2 as a possible D gene (7 bases). This CDR3 comprises 12 residues. Germline assignment: CDR1 WSHSY and CDR2 SAAADI. This CDR3 is CASSPGGNDQFF. CDR3 sequence (DNA): TGCGCCAGCAGCCCGGGGGGCAATGATCAGTTCTTC.

The table lists this clonotype with a few counts. This beta chain is an unintended read in a library built for alpha chains; its size means little. The rearrangement links TRBV29-1 to TRBJ1-4; D is perhaps TRBD1 (6 bases). CDR3 length equals 12 residues. Germline values: CDR1 SQVTM, CDR2 ANQGSEA. The ends were cut back, 4 bases at V and 6 bases at J, with 9 bases in the middle. This CDR3 is CSVGAGDEKLFF. In DNA, the CDR3 is TGCAGCGTTGGGGCAGGGGATGAAAAACTGTTTTTT.

This clonotype was seen many times. This beta chain is a stray sequence in a library constructed for alpha chains; its clone size is not meaningful. The chain recombines TRBV28 with TRBJ2-1; 9 positions agree with TRBD2. Per the germline V gene, CDR1 is MDHEN and CDR2 is SYDVKM. The CDR3 is made up of 15 amino acids. The J segment lost 4 bases and the V segment lost 8 bases, leaving 9 bases of the junction unmatched. Here the CDR3 reads CASFTPGLAYNEQFF. CDR3 coding DNA: TGTGCCAGCTTTACCCCGGGACTAGCATACAATGAGCAGTTCTTC.

This clonotype was seen at least ten times. This beta chain appears as a stray read in a library generated for alpha chains; its size is not informative. This chain connects TRBV7-2 to TRBJ2-3, with TRBD2 identical over 10 bases. The CDR3 is 15 amino acids. The junction had 6 bases not matched to a gene; V was cut back by 3 bases and J by 6 bases. Germline values: CDR1 SGHTA, CDR2 FQGNSA. This CDR3 is CASSFQRGGLDTQYF. In DNA form, the CDR3 reads TGTGCCAGCAGCTTCCAGCGGGGGGGTTTGGATACGCAGTATTTT.

This clonotype is termed medium-sized. A library prepared for alpha chains yielded this beta chain as an off-target read; its size is of little meaning. The V call is TRBV20-1, the J call TRBJ1-2; perhaps TRBD1 as D (6 bases). Trimming left V 3 bases short and J 4 bases short, with 15 bases between. The CDR3 extends over 14 amino acids. From germline, CDR1 is DFQATT and CDR2 SNEGSKA (reference sequence). The CDR3 DNA follows: TGCAGTGCTAGCGGAACAGGGTTGGCCTATGGCTACACCTTC. The encoded protein is CSASGTGLAYGYTF.

For this clonotype: This beta chain turned up in a library designed for alpha chains; as an off-target read, its abundance says little. The chain has TRBV7-2 and TRBJ2-3; 10 nucleotides align to TRBD1. Per the germline V gene, CDR1 is SGHTA and CDR2 is FQGNSA. The V segment lost 0 bases and the J segment 11 bases; nucleotides outside the gene matches: 5. The CDR3 consists of 14 residues. The DNA of the CDR3 is TGTGCCAGCAGCTTAGCTGCGGGGGACAGGGGGCAGTATTTT. It yields the protein CASSLAAGDRGQYF.

Ten or more counts support this clonotype. This beta chain is an off-target read within a library intended for alpha chains, so its frequency means little. This chain links TRBV20-1 with TRBJ2-1; unclear D gene. Germline CDR1 DFQATT, CDR2 SNEGSKA (reference sequence). V dropped 5 bases and J dropped 6 bases, with 17 bases sitting between them. The CDR3 totals 14 residues. Here the CDR3 DNA reads TGCAGTGCTCTTTTGGCCTTGGAGAGCAATGAGCAGTTCTTC. This gives the protein CSALLALESNEQFF.

At least ten counts were recorded for this clonotype. With the library built for alpha chains, this beta chain is off target and its frequency is not meaningful. This sequence joins TRBV20-1 and TRBJ2-5; possibly TRBD2 for D (6 bases). This CDR3 has 13 amino acids. Trimming pared 6 bases from V and 5 bases from J, leaving 16 bases between. Germline V gives CDR1 DFQATT, CDR2 SNEGSKA (reference sequence). CDR3 nucleotide sequence: TGCAGTGCCCACCTCAGTCGGGGGGAGACCCAGTACTTC. It translates to CSAHLSRGETQYF.

This clonotype qualifies as medium-sized. Little can be read into the size of this beta chain, an off-target read in a library designed for alpha chains. This chain connects TRBV12-3 or TRBV12-4 to TRBJ2-7; TRBD2 matches 12 bases. J lost 0 bases, V lost 3 bases, and 6 bases had no gene match. The CDR3 covers 17 residues. Written as DNA, the CDR3 is TGTGCCAGCAGTTTCGTCGGACTAGCGGGGAACTCCTACGAGCAGTACTTC. Protein product: CASSFVGLAGNSYEQYF.

By sample share, this clonotype is medium-sized. For a library built for alpha chains, this beta chain is a stray read; little rests on its size. The V gene is TRBV14, the J gene TRBJ1-1; possible D gene TRBD1, 5 bases. This CDR3 comprises 17 residues. Germline loops: CDR1 SGHDN, CDR2 FVKESK. Trimming removed 0 bases at V and 0 bases at J, with 14 bases between. The CDR3 DNA follows: TGTGCCAGCAGCCAAGACCCCTTCGAGGGGATGAACACTGAAGCTTTCTTT. Its translation is CASSQDPFEGMNTEAFF.

This clonotype was counted many times. This beta chain is an unintended read in a library built for alpha chains; its size means little. The rearrangement joins TRBV7-9 to TRBJ1-2; D is uncertain. The V end lost 3 bases, the J end lost 10 bases, and 12 bases lay between the germline ends. Germline CDR1 is SEHNR and CDR2 is FQNEAQ (reference sequence). CDR3 size: 12 residues. The CDR3 reads CASSFEEDPYTF. CDR3 nucleotides: TGTGCCAGCAGCTTTGAGGAGGATCCCTACACCTTC.

This clonotype was counted at least ten times. This beta chain came through as a stray read in a library set up for alpha chains, and its size says little. The rearrangement joins TRBV5-8 to TRBJ2-1; D may be TRBD2 (6 bases). CDR1 and CDR2 from the germline V gene are SGHTS and YDEGEE. CDR3 size: 15 residues. Trimming left V 5 bases short and J 3 bases short, with 15 bases between. The CDR3, as DNA: TGTGCCAGCAGGGGAGGCAGGGCAATCTACAATGAGCAGTTCTTC. This translates into CASRGGRAIYNEQFF.

This clonotype rates as medium-sized. As an off-target read in a library built for alpha chains, this beta chain has a frequency of little significance. The gene calls are TRBV5-1 and TRBJ2-7; D gene ambiguous. The V and J ends lost 4 bases and 4 bases respectively, with 12 bases between them. The CDR3 sequence is 13 residues long. The germline V gene encodes CDR1 SGHRS and CDR2 YFSETQ. For the CDR3, the DNA is TGCGCCAGCAGCACCGACATGAGATACGAGCAGTACTTC. The encoded protein is CASSTDMRYEQYF.

This clonotype qualifies as medium-sized (0.01 to 0.1%). The library was designed around alpha chains, so this beta chain is a stray read whose abundance carries little weight. The chain uses TRBV12-3 or TRBV12-4 and TRBJ2-2; 7 nucleotides line up with TRBD1. With V trimmed by 6 bases and J by 7 bases, 2 bases remained unmatched. The CDR3 has 12 residues. For the CDR3, the DNA is TGTGCCAGCAGCCAGGGGGACGGGGAGCTGTTTTTT. Its protein is CASSQGDGELFF.

This clonotype is termed large (0.1 to 1%). Little can be read into the size of this beta chain, an off-target read in a library designed for alpha chains. DNA of the CDR3: TGTGCCAGCTCACCAGACAGGGGTCTCATGAACACTGAAGCTTTCTTT. As protein: CASSPDRGLMNTEAFF. The rearrangement links TRBV18 to TRBJ1-1; 8 nucleotides match TRBD1. Germline CDR1 KGHSH, CDR2 LQKENI. V lost 2 bases and J lost 0; bases outside the gene matches: 5. The CDR3 loop spans 16 amino acids.

By its share, this clonotype is medium-sized. This beta chain is off target for a library built for alpha chains, so its abundance means little. V usage is TRBV5-1 and J usage is TRBJ2-3; weak D call: TRBD1 (5 bases). CDR3 length: 17 amino acids. Germline loops: CDR1 SGHRS, CDR2 YFSETQ. V dropped 3 bases and J dropped 0 bases, with 17 bases sitting between them. DNA for the CDR3: TGCGCCAGCAGCTGGCCCCTGCATGCAGGGAGCACAGATACGCAGTATTTT. Its protein product is CASSWPLHAGSTDTQYF.

This clonotype showed up many times. The size of this beta chain means little, since it is a stray read in a library made for alpha chains. The chain uses TRBV5-1 and TRBJ2-5; D tentatively fits TRBD1 or TRBD2 (5 bases each). Trimming pared 3 bases from V and 3 bases from J, leaving 9 bases between. The CDR3 is 13 residues long. Germline loops: CDR1 SGHRS, CDR2 YFSETQ. CDR3 residues: CASSSGAKETQYF. The CDR3, as DNA: TGCGCCAGCAGCTCCGGGGCAAAAGAGACCCAGTACTTC.

This clonotype was detected ten times or more. A library made for alpha chains picked up this beta chain off target, so its size means little. This sequence joins TRBV12-3 or TRBV12-4 and TRBJ1-5; D unclear. There are 12 residues in the CDR3. V shed 3 bases and J shed 9 bases, with 9 bases lying between them. CDR3 in amino acids: CASSFFGRPQHF. CDR3 nucleotides: TGTGCCAGCAGTTTTTTCGGTAGGCCCCAGCATTTT.

There are many counts of this clonotype. Because the library targeted alpha chains, this beta chain is an off-target read whose size means little. V is TRBV28 and J is TRBJ2-7, with a weak D call TRBD1 (5 bases). Germline-derived CDR1 and CDR2 are MDHEN and SYDVKM. The CDR3 sequence is 13 residues long. The V and J ends lost 5 bases and 1 base respectively, with 9 bases between them. The CDR3 DNA reads TGTGCCAGCAGTCCAGGGCAGTCCTACGAGCAGTACTTC. Its translation: CASSPGQSYEQYF.

About this clonotype: A library prepared for alpha chains yielded this beta chain as an off-target read; its size is of little meaning. This rearrangement joins TRBV3-1 to TRBJ2-1; 10 bases fit TRBD2. The CDR3 has 16 amino acids. Losses at the gene ends were 3 bases for V and 12 bases for J; bases not matched to a gene: 14. Germline V gives CDR1 LGHDT, CDR2 YNNKEL (reference sequence). CDR3 nucleotides: TGTGCCAGCAGCCATGCTATCGGACTAGCGGAAAATAGGCAGTTCTTC. It is translated as CASSHAIGLAENRQFF.

This clonotype was counted ten times or more. This beta chain lies outside the target of a library built for alpha chains; its clone size means little. This chain joins TRBV20-1 and TRBJ1-5; tentative D call: TRBD1 (6 bases). The germline V gene has CDR1 DFQATT and CDR2 SNEGSKA (reference sequence). There are 15 residues in the CDR3. The V end was cut by 6 bases, the J end by 3 bases, with 18 bases between. CDR3 amino acids: CSAHVQGSNNQPQHF. CDR3 DNA sequence: TGCAGTGCGCACGTACAGGGATCGAACAATCAGCCCCAGCATTTT.

This clonotype occurred many times. Because the library targeted alpha chains, this beta chain is an off-target read whose size means little. This chain links TRBV9 with TRBJ2-5, with D unresolved. V was clipped by 4 bases and J by 7 bases, with 17 bases between them. This CDR3 region has 14 residues. Germline CDR1 is SGDLS and CDR2 is YYNGEE. The CDR3 reads CASSFQSEKGTQYF. As DNA, the CDR3 is TGTGCCAGCAGCTTCCAGAGTGAGAAGGGGACCCAGTACTTC.